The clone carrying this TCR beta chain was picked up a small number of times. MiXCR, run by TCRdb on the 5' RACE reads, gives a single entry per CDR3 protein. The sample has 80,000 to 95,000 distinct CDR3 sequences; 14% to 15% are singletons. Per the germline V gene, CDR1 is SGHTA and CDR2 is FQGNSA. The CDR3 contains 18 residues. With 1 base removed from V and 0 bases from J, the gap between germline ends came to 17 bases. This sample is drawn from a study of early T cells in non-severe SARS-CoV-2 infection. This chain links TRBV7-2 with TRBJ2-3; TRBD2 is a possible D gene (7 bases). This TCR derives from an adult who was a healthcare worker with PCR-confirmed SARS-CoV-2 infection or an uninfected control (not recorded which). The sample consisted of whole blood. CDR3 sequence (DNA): TGTGCCAGCAGCTTAGGGTTTGGCGGGGGCCATAGCACAGATACGCAGTATTTT. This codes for CASSLGFGGGHSTDTQYF.